The rows below give T cell receptor beta chains drawn from one sample of a study of blood T cell repertoires in COVID-19. Libraries were prepared by immunoSEQ multiplex PCR; TCRdb keeps only in-frame clonotypes and omits some of them. The sample gives some 130,000 clones, approximately 88% of which show up once; over 9% is in the top ten. Source material: peripheral blood. The receptor set was obtained from a man aged 50-60 years with acute or convalescent COVID-19. Each CDR3 is given with its conserved first and last residue. A D gene is named only where the DNA matches it firmly. Clone size appears in some rows only: once, few, many, or a class for an expanded clone.

>TRBJ2-2|TRBD2|TRBV11-3|NA
TGTGCCAGCAGCCCAACCGGGGGGACCCGCGGGGAGCTGTTTTTT
CASSPTGGTRGELFF
>TRBJ1-1|NA|TRBV28|NA
TGTGCCAGCAGTTTAGGGGCCAGGGGGAACACTGAAGCTTTCTTT
CASSLGARGNTEAFF
>TRBJ2-3|TRBD2|TRBV19|NA
TGTGCCAGTAGTATGTCTAGCGGTAACACAGATACGCAGTATTTT
CASSMSSGNTDTQYF
>TRBJ2-1|NA|TRBV19|NA
TGTGCCAGTAGCCATCCCGGAGGCCGCTGGGATGAGCAGTTCTTC
CASSHPGGRWDEQFF
>TRBJ1-1|NA|TRBV10-2|NA
TGCGCCAGCAGTGCCCCCGGGGAGGCTTTGGATGGCTCGGTATTGGGGGTGAACACTGAAGCTTTCTTT
CASSAPGEALDGSVLGVNTEAFF
>TRBJ1-3|NA|TRBV29-1|once
TGCAGCGTTGCGACTGTCCCTCGTGGAAACACCATATATTTT
CSVATVPRGNTIYF
>TRBJ1-2|NA|TRBV18|NA
TGTGCCAGCTCACCACGTCGCGGGGAGTCGGCCCACTATGGCTACACCTTC
CASSPRRGESAHYGYTF
>TRBJ1-2|TRBD1|TRBV18|NA
TGTGCCAGCTCACCAAGCTTGTCAGGGGGCGGCTATGGCTACACCTTC
CASSPSLSGGGYGYTF
>TRBJ1-2|NA|TRBV27|NA
TGTGCCAGCAGTTTATCGGCAGAGGTACAAGGCTACACCTTC
CASSLSAEVQGYTF
>TRBJ1-1|NA|TRBV4-1|NA
TGCGCCAGCAGCCCCTACCAGCTGCACGGGAGCTCGAACACTGAAGCTTTCTTT
CASSPYQLHGSSNTEAFF
>TRBJ2-7|NA|TRBV18|NA
TGTGCCAGCTCAGCGGGACAGACCTACTACGAGCAGTACTTC
CASSAGQTYYEQYF
>TRBJ2-2|NA|TRBV2|NA
TGTGCCAGCAGTGAAGGACGGGAGTCGGGCGGGGAGCTGTTTTTT
CASSEGRESGGELFF
>TRBJ2-1|NA|TRBV6-5|NA
TGTGCCAGCAGACTCACCCGGGACAATGAGCAGTTCTTC
CASRLTRDNEQFF
>TRBJ1-1|TRBD1|TRBV12-5|NA
TGTGCTAGTGGGACGGGACAGGGGAAAACTGAAGCTTTCTTT
CASGTGQGKTEAFF
>TRBJ2-1|NA|TRBV2|NA
TGTGCCAGCGGACATCGAAGCTCCTACAATGAGCAGTTCTTC
CASGHRSSYNEQFF
>TRBJ1-1|NA|TRBV4-1|few
TGCGCCAGCAGCCAAGCGCGTATGAACACTGAAGCTTTCTTT
CASSQARMNTEAFF
>TRBJ1-5|NA|TRBV4-1|few
TGCGCCAGCAGCCCGGGTGGAGGGGGGGATCAGCCCCAGCATTTT
CASSPGGGGDQPQHF
>TRBJ1-1|NA|TRBV5-1|NA
TGCGCCAGCAGCTTGTGGGGGGACAACACTGAAGCTTTCTTT
CASSLWGDNTEAFF
>TRBJ1-6|TRBD1|TRBV14|few
TGTGCCAGCAGCCAGGGACAGGGGGCTAATTCACCCCTCCACTTT
CASSQGQGANSPLHF
>TRBJ1-1|NA|TRBV9|few
TGTGCCAGCAGCGTAGGAATCGCGATAAGTCGGACTGAAGCTTTCTTT
CASSVGIAISRTEAFF
>TRBJ1-4|NA|TRBV27|NA
TGTGCCAGCAAGGAGTCACTTGGAAAACTGTTTTTT
CASKESLGKLFF
>TRBJ1-4|NA|TRBV18|NA
TGTGCCAGCTCACCACGGTCCCCTACAACTAATGAAAAACTGTTTTTT
CASSPRSPTTNEKLFF
>TRBJ2-3|TRBD1|TRBV24-1|NA
TGTGCCACCAGTGATTTGATTGGACAGGCTAGGGATACGCAGTATTTT
CATSDLIGQARDTQYF
>TRBJ1-2|TRBD1|TRBV5-1|NA
TGCGCCAGCAGCCCGACAGGGTTGGCCTATGGCTACACCTTC
CASSPTGLAYGYTF
>TRBJ2-1|NA|TRBV5-6|NA
TGTGCCAGCACCCTGACTATCCCTAATGAGCAGTTCTTC
CASTLTIPNEQFF
>TRBJ2-7|NA|TRBV3-1/TRBV3-2|NA
TGTGCCAGCAGCTTATCCGGTGGTTTCTCCTACGAGCAGTACTTC
CASSLSGGFSYEQYF
>TRBJ1-2|NA|TRBV6-1|NA
TGTGCCAGCAGTCCCCGTACACCGGGGATCTATGGCTACACCTTC
CASSPRTPGIYGYTF
>TRBJ2-3|TRBD1|TRBV2|NA
TGTGCCAGCAGTGAGGACAGGGGACCTAGCACAGATACGCAGTATTTT
CASSEDRGPSTDTQYF
>TRBJ2-1|NA|TRBV30|NA
TGTGCCTGGAGTGCCCTATCGGGAGAGCAGTTCTTC
CAWSALSGEQFF
>TRBJ2-2|NA|TRBV11-2|NA
TGTGCCAGCAGCTCGCTCGCCCGACTAGGTCCGAACACCGGGGAGCTGTTTTTT
CASSSLARLGPNTGELFF
>TRBJ1-2|TRBD1|TRBV28|NA
TGTGCCAGCAGTTTTCGGACAGGGTTCCAAAAGCACTATGGCTACACCTTC
CASSFRTGFQKHYGYTF
>TRBJ1-1|NA|TRBV29-1|NA
TGCAGCGTGAACAGGGATCACACTGAAGCTTTCTTT
CSVNRDHTEAFF
>TRBJ1-1|TRBD1|TRBV5-1|NA
TGCGCCAGCAGCTTCGGGACAGGGGCCCCTGAAGCTTTCTTT
CASSFGTGAPEAFF
>TRBJ1-5|NA|TRBV12-3/TRBV12-4|NA
TGTGCCAGTGAGACAGGAGGAAATCAGCCCCAGCATTTT
CASETGGNQPQHF
>TRBJ2-3|NA|TRBV19|NA
TGTGCCAGTAGTATTGTGAGCGGAGTCCAATCGTACACAGATACGCAGTATTTT
CASSIVSGVQSYTDTQYF
>TRBJ1-1|NA|TRBV30|NA
TGTGCCTGGAGAGTATTCGGGAACACTGAAGCTTTCTTT
CAWRVFGNTEAFF
>TRBJ2-7|NA|TRBV15|NA
TGTGCCACCAGCAGGTCCGCGACTGGCGGGAAGAGGGAGCAGTACTTC
CATSRSATGGKREQYF
>TRBJ1-2|NA|TRBV2|NA
TGTGCCAGCACCCCGCAGGGTCGGTTTGGCTACACCTTC
CASTPQGRFGYTF
>TRBJ2-2|NA|TRBV9|few
TGTGCCAGCAGCGTATGGGGGCGTAACACCGGGGAGCTGTTTTTT
CASSVWGRNTGELFF
>TRBJ1-5|NA|TRBV6-5|once
TGTGCCAGCAGTTCCACCCAGAGGCAGCCCCAGCATTTT
CASSSTQRQPQHF
>TRBJ1-6|NA|TRBV5-1|NA
TGCGCCAGCAGCTTGGTTGGAGAGGATTCACCCCTCCACTTT
CASSLVGEDSPLHF
>TRBJ1-1|TRBD1|TRBV19|NA
TGTGCCAGTAGTCCTAGGACAGGGGGAGGCACTGAAGCTTTCTTT
CASSPRTGGGTEAFF
>TRBJ2-2|NA|TRBV11-2|NA
TGTGCCACTCGCGGGCTCAACTCCGGGGAGCTGTTTTTT
CATRGLNSGELFF
>TRBJ2-3|NA|TRBV6-4|NA
TGTGCCAGCAGCCCAGGGACAACCGGAGAAGATACGCAGTATTTT
CASSPGTTGEDTQYF
>TRBJ1-5|NA|TRBV3-1/TRBV3-2|NA
TGTGCCAGCAGCCCCCAACCGAGTTTCAATCAGCCCCAGCATTTT
CASSPQPSFNQPQHF
>TRBJ2-2|TRBD1|TRBV18|NA
TGTGCCAGCTCGCCCCCCGGGACAGGGAACACCGGGGAGCTGTTTTTT
CASSPPGTGNTGELFF
>TRBJ1-1|NA|TRBV10-3|NA
TGTGCCATCAGGGTAGGACAGAAGAACACTGAAGCTTTCTTT
CAIRVGQKNTEAFF
>TRBJ2-3|TRBD2|TRBV2|NA
TGTGCCAGCAGTCCCTGGAGTAGCGGGAGTTCCGTAGATACGCAGTATTTT
CASSPWSSGSSVDTQYF
>TRBJ1-1|TRBD1|TRBV5-1|NA
TGCGCCAGCAGCTGGCAGGGGGCCCCGAACACTGAAGCTTTCTTT
CASSWQGAPNTEAFF
>TRBJ1-5|NA|TRBV5-1|once
TGCGCCAGCAGCTTGGGGTTCGGGCAGGGTAATCAGCCCCAGCATTTT
CASSLGFGQGNQPQHF
>TRBJ2-2|TRBD2|TRBV28|NA
TGTGCCAGCTCCAGGACTAGCGGGATCGGGGAGCTGTTTTTT
CASSRTSGIGELFF
>TRBJ2-7|NA|TRBV19|once
TGTGCCAGTAGTACCCTTATACAATCCTACGAGCAGTACTTC
CASSTLIQSYEQYF
>TRBJ2-1|TRBD2|TRBV14|NA
TGTGCCAGCAGCTATGGACTAGCGGGCTTCTACAATGAGCAGTTCTTC
CASSYGLAGFYNEQFF
>TRBJ1-2|NA|TRBV29-1|NA
TGCAGCGTTGGGGGGAGCGGGGGGTATACCTATGGCTACACCTTC
CSVGGSGGYTYGYTF
>TRBJ1-4|NA|TRBV6-6|NA
TGTGCCAGCACTATGGCCGGGACTGAGGTTTTT
CASTMAGTEVF
>TRBJ2-2|TRBD2|TRBV5-4|NA
TGTGCCAGCAGCTTGGATTTTGTGCTCGGGACTAGCATCGCCGGGGAGCTGTTTTTT
CASSLDFVLGTSIAGELFF
>TRBJ2-2|NA|TRBV10-1|few
TGCGCCAGCAGTCGAACGGTGACCGGGGAGCTGTTTTTT
CASSRTVTGELFF
>TRBJ2-1|TRBD2|TRBV20-1|NA
TGCAGTGCTAGTCTCACGGGGGGTCTTAACAATGAGCAGTTCTTC
CSASLTGGLNNEQFF
>TRBJ1-3|NA|TRBV2|NA
TGTGCCAGCAGTGATCAGGGCAGGGGTGGAAACACCATATATTTT
CASSDQGRGGNTIYF
>TRBJ2-1|NA|TRBV7-3|NA
TGTGCCAGCAGCCCGTTGGGGGGGCGTTACAATGAGCAGTTCTTC
CASSPLGGRYNEQFF